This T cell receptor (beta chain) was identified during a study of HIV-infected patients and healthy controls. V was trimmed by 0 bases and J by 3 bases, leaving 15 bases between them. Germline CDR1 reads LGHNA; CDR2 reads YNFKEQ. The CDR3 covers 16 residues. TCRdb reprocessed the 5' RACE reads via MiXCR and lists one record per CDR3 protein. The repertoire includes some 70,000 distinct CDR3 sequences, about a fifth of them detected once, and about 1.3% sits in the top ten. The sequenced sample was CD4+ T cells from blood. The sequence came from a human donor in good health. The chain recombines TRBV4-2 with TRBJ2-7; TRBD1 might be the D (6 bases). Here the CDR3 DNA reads TGTGCCAGCAGCCAAGATGTGGGGACATTACTCTACGAGCAGTACTTC. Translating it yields CASSQDVGTLLYEQYF.